These 16 T cell receptor beta chains originate from one sample sequenced in a study of T cell responses to AZD1222 COVID-19 vaccine. Sequenced by immunoSEQ multiplex PCR; TCRdb stores in-frame clones only, minus some. The sample has roughly 100,000 clones; 90% are singletons. The specimen was peripheral blood, collected 28 days after the second AZD1222 dose. Receptors were obtained from an adult who received the AZD1222 COVID-19 vaccine.

The chain couples TRBV5-1 to TRBJ1-6; 10 bases fit TRBD1. From germline, CDR1 is SGHRS and CDR2 YFSETQ. The J segment lost 4 bases and the V segment lost 0 bases, leaving 7 bases of the junction unmatched. The CDR3 has 18 amino acids. CDR3 amino acids: CASSLAGQGVVYNSPLHF. CDR3 in DNA: TGCGCCAGCAGCTTGGCCGGACAGGGGGTAGTGTATAATTCACCCCTCCACTTT.

This rearrangement joins TRBV5-1 to TRBJ1-5, with D perhaps matching TRBD1 (6 bases). Deletions cut 3 bases from V and 2 bases from J, with 6 bases between. There are 13 residues in the CDR3. CDR1 is SGHRS and CDR2 is YFSETQ in the germline V gene. The CDR3, as DNA: TGCGCCAGCAGCTCAGGGGGCAATCAGCCCCAGCATTTT. The encoded protein is CASSSGGNQPQHF.

The rearrangement uses TRBV6-2 or TRBV6-3 and TRBJ2-7, with 9 bases lining up with TRBD2. The CDR3 length is 14 residues. V lost 2 bases to trimming and J lost 7 bases; unmatched junction nucleotides: 6. The germline V gene has CDR1 MNHEY and CDR2 SVGEGT. The CDR3 nucleotides read TGTGCCAGCAGTTACACCGCGGGGGGGAATGAGCAGTACTTC. Translation gives CASSYTAGGNEQYF.

V is TRBV5-4 and J is TRBJ1-5; 11 bases fit TRBD1. Germline lookup yields CDR1 SGHNT and CDR2 YYREEE (reference sequence). The CDR3 loop spans 17 amino acids. V was clipped by 2 bases and J by 0 bases; unmatched bases: 4. The CDR3 region is CASSFGGQGGSNQPQHF. In DNA, the CDR3 is TGTGCCAGCAGCTTTGGGGGACAGGGGGGTAGCAATCAGCCCCAGCATTTT.

The rearrangement uses TRBV7-2 and TRBJ1-3; TRBD1 aligns across 7 bases. The germline CDR1 and CDR2 sequences are SGHTA and FQGNSA. V was clipped by 5 bases and J by 4 bases; unmatched bases: 8. This CDR3 has 15 amino acids. In nucleotides, the CDR3 is TGTGCCAGCAGCGCGCAGACAGGGTCAGGAAACACCATATATTTT. This translates into CASSAQTGSGNTIYF.

The CDR3 coding sequence is TGTGCCAGCAGCGTACAGGGGAACACTGAAGCTTTCTTT. Its protein is CASSVQGNTEAFF. The chain is built from TRBV5-5 and TRBJ1-1; weak D call: TRBD1 (6 bases). The CDR3 length is 13 residues. V lost 4 bases and J lost 1, with 8 bases in between. The germline V gene has CDR1 SGHKS and CDR2 YYEKEE (reference sequence).

The chain has TRBV7-2 and TRBJ1-6; the D gene is possibly TRBD1 (5 bases). The CDR3 covers 16 residues. The germline gives CDR1 SGHTA, CDR2 FQGNSA. Trimming left V 1 base short and J 3 bases short, with 10 bases between. CDR3 nucleotide sequence: TGTGCCAGCAGCTTAGAGGCAGGGCACTATAATTCACCCCTCCACTTT. Protein sequence: CASSLEAGHYNSPLHF.

The chain employs TRBV10-3 and TRBJ2-2; 9 bases map to TRBD1. Looked up from germline, CDR1 is ENHRY and CDR2 is SYGVKD. V was clipped by 4 bases and J by 0 bases; unmatched bases: 12. The CDR3 runs 19 residues. CDR3 sequence reads: CAISAGIGQGLSNTGELFF. The DNA of the CDR3 is TGTGCCATCAGTGCGGGGATTGGACAGGGGCTTTCGAACACCGGGGAGCTGTTTTTT.

Worth noting for this clone: The junction does not match germline at one end; this may be a read error. The rearrangement uses TRBV9 and TRBJ1-1, with D tentatively TRBD1 (6 bases). In germline, CDR1 is SGDLS, CDR2 YYNGEE. The CDR3 is made up of 15 amino acids. The CDR3 DNA follows: TGTGCCAGCAGCGCCTGGTATACAGGGCTGGCGGATAAGGTCTTT. Translated, it gives CASSAWYTGLADKVF.

The J gene is TRBJ1-1, the V gene TRBV4-3; TRBD1 aligns across 9 bases. The CDR3 sequence is 14 residues long. The trim removed 3 bases at V and 5 bases at J, leaving 4 bases unmatched. Germline CDR1 LGHNA, CDR2 YSLEER. Here the CDR3 reads CASSQGTGSTEAFF. The CDR3, as DNA: TGCGCCAGCAGCCAGGGGACAGGGTCGACTGAAGCTTTCTTT.

This chain joins TRBV13 and TRBJ2-5; D unclear. This CDR3 has 11 amino acids. Germline assignment: CDR1 PRHDT and CDR2 FYEKMQ (reference sequence). V dropped 1 base and J dropped 3 bases, with 0 bases sitting between them. The CDR3 region has the DNA TGTGCCAGCAGCTTAGAAGAGACCCAGTACTTC. Its protein is CASSLEETQYF.

This chain links TRBV18 with TRBJ2-3; 12 bases map to TRBD1. V was clipped by 2 bases and J by 5 bases; unmatched bases: 5. CDR1 is KGHSH and CDR2 is LQKENI in the germline V gene. The CDR3 spans 16 residues. Here the CDR3 DNA reads TGTGCCAGCTCACCAGTTAGGGACAGGGGGCAAGATACGCAGTATTTT. Its protein product is CASSPVRDRGQDTQYF.

This clone was counted once. The CDR3 nucleotides are TGTGCCAGCAGCTTAGGGACAGCGCTTGAAGCTTTCTTT. This codes for CASSLGTALEAFF. The chain uses TRBV11-1 and TRBJ1-1; possible D gene TRBD1, 6 bases. The length of the CDR3 is 13 residues. Germline V gene lookup returns CDR1 SGHAT and CDR2 FQDESV (reference sequence). The V end lost 1 base, the J end lost 7 bases, and 10 bases lay between the germline ends.

This chain connects TRBV6-5 to TRBJ2-7; D unresolved. The CDR3 extends over 13 amino acids. In germline, CDR1 is MNHEY, CDR2 SVGAGI. V was cut by 11 bases and J by 0 bases, with 14 bases left in between. The chain's CDR3 is CACRALGSYEQYF. The DNA for the CDR3 is TGTGCCTGTCGGGCTCTTGGCTCCTACGAGCAGTACTTC.

The chain combines TRBV19 with TRBJ1-1; 10 nucleotides agree with TRBD1. Looked up from germline, CDR1 is LNHDA and CDR2 is SQIVND (reference sequence). The CDR3 has 15 amino acids. The trim removed 7 bases at V and 1 base at J, leaving 6 bases unmatched. CDR3 protein: CASIETGGPNTEAFF. The DNA for the CDR3 is TGTGCCAGTATAGAGACAGGGGGCCCGAACACTGAAGCTTTCTTT.

This clone has just a few counts. V is TRBV12-3 or TRBV12-4 and J is TRBJ2-5, with D tentatively TRBD2 (7 bases). V lost 5 bases to trimming and J lost 5 bases, with 12 bases between them. The CDR3 contains 13 residues. CDR3 region: CASSLRGGETQYF. CDR3 sequence (DNA): TGTGCCAGCAGTCTCCGCGGGGGCGAGACCCAGTACTTC.